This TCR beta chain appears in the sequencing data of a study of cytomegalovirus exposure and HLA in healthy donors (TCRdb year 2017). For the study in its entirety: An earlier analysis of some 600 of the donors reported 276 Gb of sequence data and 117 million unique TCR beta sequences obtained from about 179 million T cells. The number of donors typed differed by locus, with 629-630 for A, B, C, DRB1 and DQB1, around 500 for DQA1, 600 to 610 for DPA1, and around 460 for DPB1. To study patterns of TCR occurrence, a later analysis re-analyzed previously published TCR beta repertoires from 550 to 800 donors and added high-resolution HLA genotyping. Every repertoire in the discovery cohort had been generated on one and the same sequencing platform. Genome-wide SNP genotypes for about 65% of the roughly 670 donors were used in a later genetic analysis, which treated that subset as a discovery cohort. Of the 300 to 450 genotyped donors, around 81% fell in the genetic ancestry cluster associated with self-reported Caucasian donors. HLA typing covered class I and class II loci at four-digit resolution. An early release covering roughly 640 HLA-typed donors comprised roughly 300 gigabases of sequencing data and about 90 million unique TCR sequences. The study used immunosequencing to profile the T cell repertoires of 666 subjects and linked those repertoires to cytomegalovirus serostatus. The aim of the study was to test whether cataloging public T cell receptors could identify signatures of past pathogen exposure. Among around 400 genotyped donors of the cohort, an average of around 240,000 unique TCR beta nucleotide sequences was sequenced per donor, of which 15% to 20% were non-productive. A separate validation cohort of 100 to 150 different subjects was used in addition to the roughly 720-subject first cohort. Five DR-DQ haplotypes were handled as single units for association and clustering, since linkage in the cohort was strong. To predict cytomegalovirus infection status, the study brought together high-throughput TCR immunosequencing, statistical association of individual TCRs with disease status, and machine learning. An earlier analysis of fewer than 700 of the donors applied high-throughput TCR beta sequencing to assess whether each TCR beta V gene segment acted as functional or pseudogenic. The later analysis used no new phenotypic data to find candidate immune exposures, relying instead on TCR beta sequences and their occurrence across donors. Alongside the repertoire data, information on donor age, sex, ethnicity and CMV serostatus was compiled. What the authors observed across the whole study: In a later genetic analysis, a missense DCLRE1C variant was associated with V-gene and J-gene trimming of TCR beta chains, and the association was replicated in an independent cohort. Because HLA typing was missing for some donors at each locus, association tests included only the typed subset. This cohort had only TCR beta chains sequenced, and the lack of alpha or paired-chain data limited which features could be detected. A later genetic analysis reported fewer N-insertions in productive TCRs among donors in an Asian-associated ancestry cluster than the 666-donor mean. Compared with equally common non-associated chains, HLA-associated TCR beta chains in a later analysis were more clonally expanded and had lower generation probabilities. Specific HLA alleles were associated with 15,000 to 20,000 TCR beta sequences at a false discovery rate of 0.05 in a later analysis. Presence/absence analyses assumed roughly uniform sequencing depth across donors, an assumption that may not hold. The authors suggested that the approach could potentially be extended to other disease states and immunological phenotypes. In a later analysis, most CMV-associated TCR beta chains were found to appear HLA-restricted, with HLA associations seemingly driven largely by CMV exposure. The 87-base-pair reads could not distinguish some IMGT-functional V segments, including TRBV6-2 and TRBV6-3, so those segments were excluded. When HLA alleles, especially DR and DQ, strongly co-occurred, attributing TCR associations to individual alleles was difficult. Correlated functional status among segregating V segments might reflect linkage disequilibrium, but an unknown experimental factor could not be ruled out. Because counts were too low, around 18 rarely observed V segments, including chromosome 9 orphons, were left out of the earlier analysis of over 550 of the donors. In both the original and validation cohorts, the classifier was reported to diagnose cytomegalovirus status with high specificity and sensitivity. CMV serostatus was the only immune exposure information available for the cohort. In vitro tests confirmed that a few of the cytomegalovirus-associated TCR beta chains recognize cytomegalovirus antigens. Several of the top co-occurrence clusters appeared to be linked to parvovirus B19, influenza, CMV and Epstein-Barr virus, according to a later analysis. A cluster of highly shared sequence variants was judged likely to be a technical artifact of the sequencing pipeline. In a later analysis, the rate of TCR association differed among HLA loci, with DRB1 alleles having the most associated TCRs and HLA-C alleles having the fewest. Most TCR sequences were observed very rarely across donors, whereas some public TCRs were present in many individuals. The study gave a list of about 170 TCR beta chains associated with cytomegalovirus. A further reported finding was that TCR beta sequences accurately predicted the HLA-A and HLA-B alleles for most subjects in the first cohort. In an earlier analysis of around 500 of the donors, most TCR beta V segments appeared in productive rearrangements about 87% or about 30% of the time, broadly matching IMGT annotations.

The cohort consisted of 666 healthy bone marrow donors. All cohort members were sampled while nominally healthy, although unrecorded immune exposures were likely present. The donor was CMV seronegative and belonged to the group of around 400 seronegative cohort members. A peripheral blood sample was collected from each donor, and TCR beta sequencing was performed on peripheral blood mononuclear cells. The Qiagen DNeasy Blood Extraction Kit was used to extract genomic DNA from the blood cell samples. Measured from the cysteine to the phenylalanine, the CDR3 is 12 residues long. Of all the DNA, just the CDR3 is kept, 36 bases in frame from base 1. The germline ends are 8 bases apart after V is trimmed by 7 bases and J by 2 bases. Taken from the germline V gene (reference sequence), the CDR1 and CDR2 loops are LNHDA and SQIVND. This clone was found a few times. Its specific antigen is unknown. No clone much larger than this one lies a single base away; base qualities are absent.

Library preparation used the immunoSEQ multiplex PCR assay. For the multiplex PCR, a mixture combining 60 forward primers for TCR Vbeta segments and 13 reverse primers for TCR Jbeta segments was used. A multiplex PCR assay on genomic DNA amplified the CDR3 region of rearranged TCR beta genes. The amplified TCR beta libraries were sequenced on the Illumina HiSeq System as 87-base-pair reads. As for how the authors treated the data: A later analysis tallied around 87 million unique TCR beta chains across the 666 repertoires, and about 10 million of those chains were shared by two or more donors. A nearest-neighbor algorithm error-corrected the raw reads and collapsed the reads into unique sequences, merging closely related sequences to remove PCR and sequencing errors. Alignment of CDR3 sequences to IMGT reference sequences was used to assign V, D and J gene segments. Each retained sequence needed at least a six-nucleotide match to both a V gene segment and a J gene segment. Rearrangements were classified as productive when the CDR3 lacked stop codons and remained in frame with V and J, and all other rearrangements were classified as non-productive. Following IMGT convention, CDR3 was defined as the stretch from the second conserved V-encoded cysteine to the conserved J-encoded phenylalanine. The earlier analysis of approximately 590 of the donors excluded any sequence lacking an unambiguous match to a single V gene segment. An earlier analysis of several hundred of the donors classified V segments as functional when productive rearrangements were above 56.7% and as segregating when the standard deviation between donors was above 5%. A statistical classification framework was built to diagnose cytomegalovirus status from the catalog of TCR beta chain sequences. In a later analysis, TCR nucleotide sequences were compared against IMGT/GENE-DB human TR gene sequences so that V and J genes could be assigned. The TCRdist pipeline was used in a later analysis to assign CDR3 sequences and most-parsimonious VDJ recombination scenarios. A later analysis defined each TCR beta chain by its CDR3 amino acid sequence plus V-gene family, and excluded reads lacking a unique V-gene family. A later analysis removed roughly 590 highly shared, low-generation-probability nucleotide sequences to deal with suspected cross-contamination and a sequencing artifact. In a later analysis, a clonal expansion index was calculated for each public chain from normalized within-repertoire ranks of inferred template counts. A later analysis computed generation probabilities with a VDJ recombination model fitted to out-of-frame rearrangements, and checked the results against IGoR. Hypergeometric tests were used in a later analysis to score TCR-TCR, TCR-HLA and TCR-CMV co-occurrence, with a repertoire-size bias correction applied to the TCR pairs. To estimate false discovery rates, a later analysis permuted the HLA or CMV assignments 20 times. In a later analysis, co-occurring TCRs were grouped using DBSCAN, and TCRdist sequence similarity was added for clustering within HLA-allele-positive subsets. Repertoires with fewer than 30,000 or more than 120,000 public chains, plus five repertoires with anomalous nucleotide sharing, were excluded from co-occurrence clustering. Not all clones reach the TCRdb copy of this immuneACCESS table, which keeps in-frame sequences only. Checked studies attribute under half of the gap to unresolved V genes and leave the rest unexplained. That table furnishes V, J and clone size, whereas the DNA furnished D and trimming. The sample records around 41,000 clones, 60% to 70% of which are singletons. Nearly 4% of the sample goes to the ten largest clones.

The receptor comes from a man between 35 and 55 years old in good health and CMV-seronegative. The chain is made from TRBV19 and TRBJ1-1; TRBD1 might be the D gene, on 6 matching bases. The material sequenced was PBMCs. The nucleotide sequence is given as TGTGCCAGTACCAGGGGAAACACTGAAGCTTTCTTT. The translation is CASTRGNTEAFF.